By frequency in the sample, the clone carrying this T cell receptor beta chain is medium-sized (0.01 to 0.1%). The antigen is unknown. Germline V gene lookup returns CDR1 MNHGY and CDR2 SAAAGT. V was cut by 4 bases and J by 0 bases, with 10 bases left in between. CDR3 length: 15 residues. The assay was immunoSEQ multiplex PCR, and TCRdb's table has in-frame clones only and misses some. The repertoire includes around 2,200 clones, approximately 23% of them detected once, and 6% to 8.5% sits in the top ten. This sample stems from a study of T cells in localized non-small cell lung cancer. Study results and limitations: Adjacent lung exhibited a median of 57 among the 100 most abundant tumor clones. Peak T cell clonality was found in uninvolved adjacent lung, exceeding tumor. Blood T cell density predicted longer survival; adjacent-lung clonality, shorter.

The gene calls are TRBV6-8 and TRBJ1-5; a possible D gene is TRBD1 (5 bases). The sequence was obtained from a man aged 40 to 75 with stage III lung adenocarcinoma. The input for sequencing was lung tumor tissue, taken before any cancer treatment. The CDR3 spells CASSSAGTSNQPQHF. CDR3 bases: TGTGCCAGCAGTTCCGCGGGGACTAGCAATCAGCCCCAGCATTTT.